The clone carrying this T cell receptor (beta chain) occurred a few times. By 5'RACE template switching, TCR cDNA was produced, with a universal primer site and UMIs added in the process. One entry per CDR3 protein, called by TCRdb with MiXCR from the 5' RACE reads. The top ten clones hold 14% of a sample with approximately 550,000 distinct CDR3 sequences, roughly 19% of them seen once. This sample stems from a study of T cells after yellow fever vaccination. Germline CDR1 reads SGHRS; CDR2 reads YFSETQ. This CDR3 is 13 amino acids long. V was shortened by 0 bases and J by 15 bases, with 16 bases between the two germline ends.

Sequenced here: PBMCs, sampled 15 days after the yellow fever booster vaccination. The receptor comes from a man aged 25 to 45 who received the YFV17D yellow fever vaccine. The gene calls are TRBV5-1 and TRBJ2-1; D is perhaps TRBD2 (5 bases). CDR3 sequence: CASSLAVDSNPFF. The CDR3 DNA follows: TGCGCCAGCAGCTTGGCCGTGGACTCCAATCCGTTCTTC.